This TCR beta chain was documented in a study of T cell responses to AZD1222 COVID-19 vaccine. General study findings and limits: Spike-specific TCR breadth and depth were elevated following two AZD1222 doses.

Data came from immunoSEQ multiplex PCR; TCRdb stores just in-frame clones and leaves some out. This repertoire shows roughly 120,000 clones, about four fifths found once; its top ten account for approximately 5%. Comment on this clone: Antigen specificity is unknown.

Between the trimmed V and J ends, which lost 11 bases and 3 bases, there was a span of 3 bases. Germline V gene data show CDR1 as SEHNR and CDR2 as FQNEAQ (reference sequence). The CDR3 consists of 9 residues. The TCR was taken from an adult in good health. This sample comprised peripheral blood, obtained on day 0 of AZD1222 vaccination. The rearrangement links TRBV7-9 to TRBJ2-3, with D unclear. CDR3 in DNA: TGTGCCCAGACAGATACGCAGTATTTT. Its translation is CAQTDTQYF.